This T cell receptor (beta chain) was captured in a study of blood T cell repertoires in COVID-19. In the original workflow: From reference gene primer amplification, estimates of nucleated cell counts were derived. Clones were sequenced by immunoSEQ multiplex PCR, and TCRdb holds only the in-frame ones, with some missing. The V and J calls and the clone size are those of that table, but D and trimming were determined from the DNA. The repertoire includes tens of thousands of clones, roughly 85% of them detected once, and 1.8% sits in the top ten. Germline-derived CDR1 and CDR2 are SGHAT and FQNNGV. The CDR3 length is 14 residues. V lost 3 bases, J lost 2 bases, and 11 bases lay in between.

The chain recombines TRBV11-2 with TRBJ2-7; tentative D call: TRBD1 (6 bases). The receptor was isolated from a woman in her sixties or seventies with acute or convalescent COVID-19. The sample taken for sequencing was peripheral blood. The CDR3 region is CASSLGTTPYEQYF. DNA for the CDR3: TGTGCCAGCAGCTTGGGGACAACTCCCTACGAGCAGTACTTC.